This TCR beta chain was sequenced during a study of Ad26.COV2.S vaccination and SARS-CoV-2 variants. Overall study results and limits: Substantial breadth was reportedly displayed by spike-specific CD8+ and CD4+ T cell responses after vaccination. Researchers reported similar non-spike TCR breadth in vaccine and placebo recipients.

The CDR3 has 15 amino acids. Looked up from germline, CDR1 is LGHNA and CDR2 is YSLEER. Trimming at V came to 2 bases and at J to 8 bases, leaving 10 bases not matched to a gene. In regard to this clone: Its antigen is currently unknown.

Sample treatment: about 20 received Ad26.COV2.S at low or high dose, single or two shots; about 5 received placebo; per-sample allocation not given. Sampling was performed 63 days after the first vaccine or placebo injection. TCRdb's table, derived via immunoSEQ multiplex PCR, lists solely in-frame clones and lacks some. This repertoire shows 350,000 to 550,000 clones, about 88% found once; its top ten account for just over 2.5%. This TCR was recovered from a person between 18 and 59 years old who received the Ad26.COV2.S COVID-19 vaccine or a placebo. Sequencing was performed on peripheral blood, taken in a trial of Ad26.COV2.S vaccine versus placebo. The rearrangement uses TRBV4-3 and TRBJ1-2, with 8 bases that match TRBD1. The CDR3 sequence: CASSQSSQGARGYTF. The CDR3 coding sequence is TGCGCCAGCAGCCAAAGTAGCCAGGGGGCGCGCGGCTACACCTTC.